The 17 T cell receptor beta chains below come from one sample, sequenced in a study of CD8 T cells in ankylosing spondylitis (dated by TCRdb to 2015 to 2018). Libraries were made using 5' RACE. The data were produced on an Illumina HiSeq 2500. TCRdb reworked the public reads: Q25 trimming with fastp, MiXCR clone assembly, productive beta chains retained. Every entry covers one CDR3 protein and lists the most common genes and DNA from its rows. The sample data list under 550,000 distinct CDR3 sequences, and around 26% of these were observed just once. Over 0.8% of the sample rests with the top ten. The paper's findings and limits, for the study overall: A TCR beta motif of several highly homologous amino acid variants appeared characteristic of blood from ankylosing spondylitis patients.

The antigens of these receptors remain unknown. The sample comprised blood, either unsorted or a sorted T cell fraction (not recorded which). The receptors were gathered from a male donor with ankylosing spondylitis.

This chain joins TRBV12-3 or TRBV12-4 and TRBJ1-3; perhaps TRBD1 as D (5 bases). Trimming removed 4 bases from V and 4 bases from J, with 8 bases in between. CDR3 length: 13 residues. CDR3 bases: TGTGCCAGCAGTTCAGGGAGAGGAAACACCATATATTTT. Amino acid sequence: CASSSGRGNTIYF.

This clonotype was seen many times. The rearrangement joins TRBV5-1 to TRBJ2-1; the match to TRBD2 covers 9 bases. The CDR3 contains 16 residues. Trimming at V came to 5 bases and at J to 5 bases, leaving 11 bases not matched to a gene. In germline, CDR1 is SGHRS, CDR2 YFSETQ. This CDR3 reads CASSFMTSGLDNEQFF. DNA of the CDR3: TGCGCCAGCAGTTTTATGACTAGCGGCCTTGACAATGAGCAGTTCTTC.

Only one count was recorded for this clonotype. J is TRBJ1-3 and V is TRBV5-1; 8 nucleotides agree with TRBD1. V was pared by 0 bases and J by 2 bases, with 7 bases of the junction left unmatched. The CDR3 has 17 residues. Germline V gene sequence: CDR1 SGHRS, CDR2 YFSETQ. The CDR3, as DNA: TGCGCCAGCAGCTTGGACGGACAGGGAAGGACTGGAAACACCATATATTTT. Its translation is CASSLDGQGRTGNTIYF.

This chain uses TRBV3-1 with TRBJ1-1; D call uncertain. Per the germline V gene, CDR1 is LGHDT and CDR2 is YNNKEL (reference sequence). V was shortened by 2 bases and J by 4 bases, with 11 bases between the two germline ends. CDR3 length: 14 residues. The CDR3 sequence: CASSQSVGGTEAFF. CDR3 bases: TGTGCCAGCAGCCAATCAGTAGGAGGCACTGAAGCTTTCTTT.

This chain uses TRBV9 with TRBJ2-3, with D unclear. Trimming stripped 0 bases from V and 1 base from J, with 12 bases between. CDR1 SGDLS and CDR2 YYNGEE come from the germline V gene. The CDR3 is 16 residues long. CDR3 sequence: CASSVAPRGGTDTQYF. DNA of the CDR3: TGTGCCAGCAGCGTAGCTCCTCGCGGCGGCACAGATACGCAGTATTTT.

The chain couples TRBV3-1 to TRBJ2-1, with 8 nucleotides matching TRBD2. Germline assignment: CDR1 LGHDT and CDR2 YNNKEL (reference sequence). V trimming: 0 bases; J trimming: 9 bases; junction bases outside the gene matches: 13. This CDR3 has 17 residues. The CDR3 region is CASSQDLFGRASSEQFF. Written as DNA, the CDR3 is TGTGCCAGCAGCCAAGATCTGTTCGGGAGGGCAAGTAGTGAGCAGTTCTTC.

This chain links TRBV27 with TRBJ1-5; D unresolved. The germline gives CDR1 MNHEY, CDR2 SMNVEV (reference sequence). The CDR3 extends over 15 amino acids. V was clipped by 3 bases and J by 9 bases, with 18 bases between them. CDR3 in amino acids: CASSFNPLMRRPQHF. The DNA of the CDR3 is TGTGCCAGCAGTTTTAATCCCCTCATGCGGCGGCCCCAGCATTTT.

This clonotype was recorded a few times. The rearrangement links TRBV19 to TRBJ2-5; perhaps D is TRBD1 or TRBD2 (5 bases each). The CDR3 loop spans 15 amino acids. Germline CDR1 and CDR2: LNHDA and SQIVND (reference sequence). With 3 bases removed from V and 5 bases from J, the gap between germline ends came to 16 bases. The CDR3 nucleotides read TGTGCCAGTAGTATGGAGCCGGGGCACGTGGAGACCCAGTACTTC. Encoded protein: CASSMEPGHVETQYF.

The V and J genes are TRBV20-1 and TRBJ2-5, with TRBD1 matching over 8 bases. V was pared by 3 bases and J by 10 bases, with 7 bases of the junction left unmatched. Germline CDR1 reads DFQATT; CDR2 reads SNEGSKA (reference sequence). The CDR3 sequence is 12 residues long. This chain's CDR3 is CSARTDREDQYF. CDR3 in DNA: TGCAGTGCTAGGACGGACAGGGAAGACCAGTACTTC.

The chain carries TRBV6-1 and TRBJ2-7, with a tentative D call TRBD1 (6 bases). Trimming shortened V by 0 bases and J by 6 bases, and 18 bases separated the two germline ends. Per germline, CDR1 MNHNS and CDR2 SASEGT. The CDR3 is 16 amino acids. CDR3 coding DNA: TGTGCCAGCAGTGAAGCGGTAACAGGGAACCGGGCCGAGCAGTACGTC. Translated: CASSEAVTGNRAEQYV.

This clonotype was counted a few times. The V and J genes are TRBV29-1 and TRBJ2-3, with D possibly TRBD2 on 5 matching bases. V dropped 0 bases and J dropped 1 base, with 14 bases sitting between them. This CDR3 has 16 amino acids. Germline loops: CDR1 SQVTM, CDR2 ANQGSEA. CDR3 in DNA: TGCAGCGTTGAAGATCTCCCCCAGAGGGGCACAGATACGCAGTATTTT. The encoded protein is CSVEDLPQRGTDTQYF.

The chain combines TRBV10-3 with TRBJ2-2; 9 bases are shared with TRBD2. The CDR3 has 17 amino acids. Germline V gene lookup returns CDR1 ENHRY and CDR2 SYGVKD. The V gene end was trimmed by 10 bases and the J gene end by 4 bases; junction bases not matched to a gene: 16. CDR3 protein: CATSGGVLAGFTGELFF. The CDR3 nucleotides read TGTGCCACCTCTGGTGGGGTCCTAGCGGGATTCACCGGGGAGCTGTTTTTT.

V is TRBV25-1 and J is TRBJ2-3; a weak D match, TRBD2 (6 bases). Trimming shortened V by 6 bases and J by 4 bases, and 8 bases separated the two germline ends. The germline V gene encodes CDR1 MGHDK and CDR2 SYGVNS. The CDR3 runs to 12 residues. The CDR3 region has the DNA TGTGCCAGCAGGTGGGGGGCAGATACGCAGTATTTT. Amino acid sequence: CASRWGADTQYF.

This clonotype was counted ten times or more. Written as DNA, the CDR3 is TGTGCCAGCAGCCCAATGACAGGGGGACAGCCCCAGCATTTT. Translated: CASSPMTGGQPQHF. The genes are TRBV12-3 or TRBV12-4 and TRBJ1-5; 9 bases line up with TRBD1. The junction had 7 bases not matched to a gene; V was cut back by 6 bases and J by 7 bases. The CDR3 spans 14 residues.

This chain uses TRBV5-1 with TRBJ1-1; 8 nucleotides match TRBD1. The CDR3 is 13 amino acids. J gave up 5 bases and V 4 bases, and 4 bases lay outside the gene matches. CDR1 and CDR2 (germline): SGHRS, YFSETQ. The CDR3 here is CASSIQGETEAFF. The DNA of the CDR3 is TGCGCCAGCAGCATACAGGGGGAGACTGAAGCTTTCTTT.

V usage is TRBV25-1 and J usage is TRBJ1-1; possible D gene TRBD1, 6 bases. Germline lookup yields CDR1 MGHDK and CDR2 SYGVNS. V lost 7 bases and J 3 bases, leaving 12 bases between the germline ends. The CDR3 consists of 13 residues. Written as DNA, the CDR3 is TGTGCCAGCAAAGGGGGGGCGGACACTGAAGCTTTCTTT. It translates to CASKGGADTEAFF.

This clonotype was seen a handful of times. This chain joins TRBV24-1 and TRBJ2-7; the match to TRBD1 covers 9 bases. The ends lost 4 bases at V and 6 bases at J; junction bases unmatched: 12. From germline, CDR1 is KGHDR and CDR2 SFDVKD. The CDR3 sequence is 16 residues long. Written as DNA, the CDR3 is TGTGCCACCAGTGACCCGGGACAGGGAGTAAATGGCGAGCAGTACTTC. It is translated as CATSDPGQGVNGEQYF.